Presented here are 9 T cell receptor beta chains from one specimen sequenced in a study of shared clonotypes between healthy human individuals. Naive CD8 cells lacked CD45RO and underwent positive selection for CCR7, leaving out terminally differentiated effector memory CD45RA+ cells. TCRdb keeps only in-frame clones here, not all; method: immunoSEQ multiplex PCR. The table shows 450,000 to 700,000 clones, with over 95% occurring only once. Input material: naive CD8+ T cells sorted from blood. The receptors stem from a woman younger than 45 in good health.

The chain recombines TRBV2 with TRBJ2-1; TRBD2 matches at 7 bases. Germline loops: CDR1 SNHLY, CDR2 FYNNEI. The CDR3 runs to 12 residues. V shed 11 bases and J 6 bases; nucleotides not matched to a gene: 7. CDR3 loop: CAGGEVGNEQFF. The CDR3 DNA sequence: TGTGCCGGGGGGGAGGTAGGCAATGAGCAGTTCTTC.

This clone has a single count. The chain is built from TRBV2 and TRBJ2-1; 11 bases are a match to TRBD2. Germline CDR1 is SNHLY and CDR2 is FYNNEI. V was clipped by 3 bases and J by 0 bases; unmatched bases: 10. The CDR3 spans 19 residues. CDR3 DNA: TGTGCCAGCAGTGAGGGAGGGAGGACTAGCGGGCCCTCCTACAATGAGCAGTTCTTC. Protein product: CASSEGGRTSGPSYNEQFF.

The CDR3 loop is CASSLGGAQYF. CDR3 bases: TGTGCCAGCAGCCTGGGCGGAGCCCAGTACTTC. The V and J genes are TRBV28 and TRBJ2-5; D call uncertain. In germline, CDR1 is MDHEN, CDR2 SYDVKM. The length of the CDR3 is 11 residues. The V and J ends lost 6 bases and 9 bases respectively, with 11 bases between them.

The chain links TRBV11-2 to TRBJ2-5; TRBD1 matches at 11 bases. The J call is in doubt because the DNA end fits TRBJ2-7 better. This CDR3 has 14 residues. CDR1 is SGHAT, CDR2 FQNNGV, per germline. The CDR3 loop is CASSWGQGGYEQYF. Here the CDR3 DNA reads TGTGCCAGCAGCTGGGGACAGGGGGGCTACGAGCAGTACTTC.

This clone was picked up one time. V is TRBV5-4 and J is TRBJ1-4; 8 positions agree with TRBD1. Germline loops: CDR1 SGHNT, CDR2 YYREEE (reference sequence). The CDR3 loop spans 16 amino acids. V shed 1 base, J shed 8 bases, and the junction held 10 bases outside the gene matches. This chain's CDR3 is CASSLRGTGGGEKLFF. Here the CDR3 DNA reads TGTGCCAGCAGCTTGCGAGGGACAGGTGGGGGAGAAAAACTGTTTTTT.

This clone was recorded a few times. The chain combines TRBV2 with TRBJ1-4; no firm D call. The germline V and J ends were trimmed by 4 bases and 5 bases, with 11 bases remaining between them. This CDR3 comprises 14 residues. Germline loops: CDR1 SNHLY, CDR2 FYNNEI. CDR3 bases: TGTGCCAGCAGTGTGGAGGAGGACAATGAAAAACTGTTTTTT. This encodes CASSVEEDNEKLFF.

This clone was recorded only once. This chain joins TRBV6-5 and TRBJ1-1; possible D gene TRBD1, 6 bases. The CDR3 has 15 residues. Trimming removed 2 bases at V and 0 bases at J, with 10 bases between. The germline gives CDR1 MNHEY, CDR2 SVGAGI. CDR3 region: CASSYRTALNTEAFF. The DNA of the CDR3 is TGTGCCAGCAGTTACAGGACAGCCTTGAACACTGAAGCTTTCTTT.

The chain combines TRBV6-5 with TRBJ1-1; possible D gene TRBD1, 5 bases. V lost 4 bases and J lost 0, with 12 bases in between. CDR1 MNHEY and CDR2 SVGAGI come from the germline V gene. The CDR3 is 15 residues long. CDR3 nucleotide sequence: TGTGCCAGCAGTTCCCCGGGACGGATGAACACTGAAGCTTTCTTT. Its protein is CASSSPGRMNTEAFF.

The CDR3 loop is CASSIGTGGEQYF. For the CDR3, the DNA is TGTGCCAGTAGTATCGGGACAGGGGGAGAGCAGTACTTC. The chain uses TRBV19 and TRBJ2-7, with 11 bases identical to TRBD1. Losses at the gene ends were 3 bases for V and 7 bases for J; bases not matched to a gene: 2. The germline gives CDR1 LNHDA, CDR2 SQIVND (reference sequence). This CDR3 contains 13 residues.